The 15 T cell receptor beta chains given below trace back to one sample, sequenced in a study of T cell changes during pregnancy in multiple sclerosis. Produced via immunoSEQ multiplex PCR; TCRdb's table is partial and in-frame only. The sample lists 60,000 to 65,000 clones, roughly 91% occurring once. The sample in question was peripheral blood, obtained in the second trimester of pregnancy. These receptors were collected from a female donor in good health, enrolled as a control in a pregnancy study.

The chain employs TRBV6-6 and TRBJ1-5; D call uncertain. V was clipped by 6 bases and J by 0 bases, with 6 bases between them. Germline lookup yields CDR1 MNHNY and CDR2 SVGAGI (reference sequence). The CDR3 loop spans 13 amino acids. CDR3 amino acids: CASSPYSNQPQHF. The CDR3 coding sequence is TGTGCCAGCAGCCCCTATAGCAATCAGCCCCAGCATTTT.

The chain uses TRBV13 and TRBJ2-5; D is ambiguous. The CDR3 covers 14 residues. The germline CDR1 and CDR2 sequences are PRHDT and FYEKMQ (reference sequence). Trimming stripped 4 bases from V and 2 bases from J, with 11 bases between. The CDR3 bases are TGTGCCAGCAGCTACGTTTCGAGGCAAGAGACCCAGTACTTC. This gives the protein CASSYVSRQETQYF.

V is TRBV10-3 and J is TRBJ2-7, with TRBD2 as a possible D gene (5 bases). Germline CDR1 reads ENHRY; CDR2 reads SYGVKD. The CDR3 length is 14 residues. Trimming stripped 10 bases from V and 5 bases from J, with 21 bases between. The CDR3 is CATNPRGPGDEQYF. In nucleotides, the CDR3 is TGTGCCACAAACCCACGAGGGCCTGGAGACGAGCAGTACTTC.

This chain joins TRBV9 and TRBJ1-2; D is perhaps TRBD1 (5 bases). Per germline, CDR1 SGDLS and CDR2 YYNGEE. The V end lost 0 bases, the J end lost 0 bases, and 18 bases lay between the germline ends. This CDR3 contains 18 residues. CDR3 region: CASSVAGAAGTANYGYTF. In DNA, the CDR3 is TGTGCCAGCAGCGTAGCTGGGGCTGCGGGAACCGCTAACTATGGCTACACCTTC.

The chain uses TRBV6-1 and TRBJ2-1; possible D gene TRBD2, 7 bases. The CDR3 contains 12 residues. V lost 10 bases to trimming and J lost 8 bases, with 15 bases between them. CDR1 is MNHNS, CDR2 SASEGT, per germline. The CDR3 is CANQGGAHEQFF. The CDR3 DNA sequence: TGTGCCAACCAAGGGGGGGCGCATGAGCAGTTCTTC.

V and J are TRBV18 and TRBJ2-1, with a tentative D call TRBD1 (5 bases). Trimming stripped 4 bases from V and 2 bases from J, with 12 bases between. CDR1 and CDR2 (germline): KGHSH, LQKENI. The CDR3 runs to 15 residues. The CDR3 DNA is TGTGCCAGCTCACGAAACCCAGGGACCTACAATGAGCAGTTCTTC. This gives the protein CASSRNPGTYNEQFF. Supplemented by reference TRBV18 and TRBJ2-1, the full variable domain reads NAGVMQNPRHLVRRRGQEARLRCSPMKGHSHVYWYRQLPEEGLKFMVYLQKENIIDESGMPKERFSAEFPKEGPSILRIQQVVRGDSAAYFCASSRNPGTYNEQFFGPGTRLTVL.

The J gene is TRBJ2-1, the V gene TRBV4-1; 9 positions match TRBD2. J lost 8 bases, V lost 0 bases, and 11 bases had no gene match. Germline CDR1 is MGHRA and CDR2 is YSYEKL. The CDR3 extends over 17 amino acids. The CDR3 protein is CASSQDSGREGRDEQFF. The CDR3 coding sequence is TGCGCCAGCAGCCAAGATAGTGGGCGGGAGGGCCGGGATGAGCAGTTCTTC.

The V gene is TRBV6-4, the J gene TRBJ1-1, with D unresolved. The CDR3 length is 13 residues. Germline CDR1 is MRHNA and CDR2 is SNTAGT. V dropped 3 bases and J dropped 8 bases, with 13 bases sitting between them. Here the CDR3 reads CASSEGGGLEAFF. For the CDR3, the DNA is TGTGCCAGCAGTGAAGGAGGAGGACTCGAAGCTTTCTTT.

This clone was counted a single time. V usage is TRBV4-1 and J usage is TRBJ1-2, with 10 positions matching TRBD1. Looked up from germline, CDR1 is MGHRA and CDR2 is YSYEKL. The CDR3 contains 14 residues. V shed 7 bases and J 4 bases; nucleotides not matched to a gene: 6. The CDR3 reads CASKGTGDVYGYTF. The CDR3 nucleotides read TGCGCCAGCAAAGGGACAGGGGATGTCTATGGCTACACCTTC.

The V call is TRBV7-6, the J call TRBJ2-7; D is perhaps TRBD1 (5 bases). The CDR3 spans 13 residues. The germline V gene encodes CDR1 SGHVS and CDR2 FNYEAQ. Trimming took off 2 bases at V and 3 bases at J, with 8 bases between the two ends. CDR3 region: CASSLTGNYEQYF. CDR3 DNA sequence: TGTGCCAGCAGCTTAACAGGAAACTACGAGCAGTACTTC.

The V gene is TRBV28, the J gene TRBJ2-2; D unresolved. V shed 4 bases and J shed 0 bases, with 3 bases lying between them. There are 13 residues in the CDR3. The germline gives CDR1 MDHEN, CDR2 SYDVKM. The CDR3 bases are TGTGCCAGCAGTTCATCGAACACCGGGGAGCTGTTTTTT. This codes for CASSSSNTGELFF.

The V and J genes are TRBV19 and TRBJ1-1; tentatively, D is TRBD1 (5 bases). The V end was cut by 7 bases, the J end by 1 base, with 10 bases between. CDR3 size: 13 residues. CDR1 and CDR2 from the germline V gene are LNHDA and SQIVND (reference sequence). The CDR3: CASNPGGNTEAFF. DNA of the CDR3: TGTGCCAGTAATCCGGGGGGGAACACTGAAGCTTTCTTT. The whole variable domain, remainder taken from reference TRBV19 and TRBJ1-1, is DGGITQSPKYLFRKEGQNVTLSCEQNLNHDAMYWYRQDPGQGLRLIYYSQIVNDFQKGDIAEGYSVSREKKESFPLTVTSAQKNPTAFYLCASNPGGNTEAFFGQGTRLTVV.

This clone has only one observation. J is TRBJ2-1 and V is TRBV7-8; 8 bases match TRBD2. Trimming removed 1 base from V and 6 bases from J; junction bases left unmatched: 14. CDR3 length: 18 residues. Germline V gene data show CDR1 as SGHVS and CDR2 as FQNEAQ. In DNA form, the CDR3 reads TGTGCCAGCAGCTTAGGAAGATTAGCGGGGTGGGTGGTCAATGAGCAGTTCTTC. This codes for CASSLGRLAGWVVNEQFF.

The chain links TRBV27 to TRBJ2-5, with 13 positions matching TRBD2. CDR1 is MNHEY and CDR2 is SMNVEV in the germline V gene (reference sequence). This CDR3 comprises 16 residues. V gave up 6 bases and J gave up 1 base; unmatched junction bases: 5. The CDR3, as DNA: TGTGCCAGCAGCCGACTAGCGGGGGGCTTCCAAGAGACCCAGTACTTC. Translated: CASSRLAGGFQETQYF.

This chain uses TRBV27 with TRBJ2-7; the D gene is possibly TRBD1 (5 bases). CDR3 size: 14 residues. The germline gives CDR1 MNHEY, CDR2 SMNVEV (reference sequence). V lost 4 bases and J 4 bases, leaving 14 bases between the germline ends. The CDR3 spells CASSYRQTPYEQYF. CDR3 nucleotides: TGTGCCAGCAGTTATCGACAGACTCCGTACGAGCAGTACTTC.